These T cell receptor beta chains were read from a single sample in a study of response to subunit inactivated influenza vaccine. TCRdb reprocessed the RT-PCR reads via MiXCR and lists one record per CDR3 protein. The sample carries 650,000 to 850,000 distinct CDR3 sequences, 11% to 15% recorded once. The sequences come from PBMCs from blood, collected around two weeks before vaccination. The receptors come from a man over 45 who received an inactivated influenza vaccine. The CDR3 runs from the conserved cysteine through the conserved F or W. The D gene is left open where the match is weak. Expanded clones get a size class; other rows say once, few or many, or leave the size out.

TGTGCCAGCAGCGTAGGGGAAGGGCTAAGCAATCAGCCCCAGCATTTT CASSVGEGLSNQPQHF TRBJ1-5 . TRBV9 .
TGCAGTGCTGGACAGGGGAGGGAGCAGTACTTC CSAGQGREQYF TRBJ2-7 TRBD1 TRBV20-1 many
TGTGCCAGCAGCTCATGGATTGGCGCTGAAGCTTTCTTT CASSSWIGAEAFF TRBJ1-1 . TRBV7-2 .
TGTGCCTGGAGTTATGGGGCTAGCGGGAGGTGGGATGAGCAGTTCTTC CAWSYGASGRWDEQFF TRBJ2-1 TRBD2 TRBV30 few
TGTGCCACCAGCAGAGGGAATTCCTACAATGAGCAGTTCTTC CATSRGNSYNEQFF TRBJ2-1 . TRBV15 .
TGTGCCAGCAGTGTTAACCCAAATAAATACGACGACAATGAGCAGTTCTTC CASSVNPNKYDDNEQFF TRBJ2-1 . TRBV6-4 few
TGTGCCAGCAGCCCCTCTAGCGGGATGATGGAGACCCAGTACTTC CASSPSSGMMETQYF TRBJ2-5 TRBD2 TRBV3-1 .
TGTGCCAGCAGTTACTCGATGGGACTAGCGGGGGGTGATACGCAGTATTTT CASSYSMGLAGGDTQYF TRBJ2-3 TRBD2 TRBV6-5 few
TGTGCCAGCAGCCACGGAAGCTACGAGCAGTACTTC CASSHGSYEQYF TRBJ2-7 . TRBV4-2 many
TGCGCCAGCAGCTTGAAAGGGGACGGAGACTCCTACGAGCAGTACTTC CASSLKGDGDSYEQYF TRBJ2-7 . TRBV5-1 many
TGCGCCAGCAGCTTGGAGAGGGGACAGGCCTACACTGAAGCTTTCTTT CASSLERGQAYTEAFF TRBJ1-1 TRBD1 TRBV5-1 many